This T cell receptor (beta chain) was retrieved from a study of spatial heterogeneity in lung cancer. The overall study: Across tumor regions, counts of TCR transcripts showed a strong correlation with a T cell module score derived from matched bulk RNA-seq. The study, taken as a whole, reports: Counts of ubiquitous and regional expanded TCRs tracked ubiquitous and regional nonsynonymous mutations, respectively. In tumors, expanded intratumoral alpha and beta TCR counts tracked mutation counts.

This clonotype appeared many times. Its antigen is not identified. V lost 4 bases to trimming and J lost 2 bases, with 0 bases between them. The CDR3 is made up of 12 amino acids. Germline lookup yields CDR1 SGHVS and CDR2 FNYEAQ. In the library, each TCR cDNA molecule bore its own unique molecular identifier. TCRdb called the 5' RACE reads again in MiXCR, with one record for every CDR3 protein. Among around 20,000 distinct CDR3 sequences listed, about 5.8% were seen once. Time point denoted: sample taken at primary tumor resection. Tumor, nontumor lung or frozen PBMC supplied whole RNA, sequenced without sorting.

The source is a female donor with early-stage non-small cell lung cancer. The genes are TRBV7-6 and TRBJ2-6; no firm D call. Sequencing was performed on lung tumor tissue, taken at surgery. CDR3 DNA sequence: TGTGCCAGCAGCTCTGGGGCCAACGTCCTGACTTTC. It codes for CASSSGANVLTF.